The 21 T cell receptor beta chains given below trace back to one sample, sequenced in a study of T cells after posttransplantation cyclophosphamide. Profiling relied on immunoSEQ multiplex PCR, and the TCRdb table lists in-frame clones only, not all of them. The sample carries about 15,000 clones, 65% to 85% recorded once. The source material was memory CD4+ T cells sorted from PBMCs. These receptors came from a man in his fifties or sixties.

The chain carries TRBV29-1 and TRBJ1-1; tentatively, D is TRBD1 (5 bases). V gave up 8 bases and J gave up 5 bases, with 15 bases separating them. From germline, CDR1 is SQVTM and CDR2 ANQGSEA. The CDR3 has 12 amino acids. CDR3 in amino acids: CSFSDGGTEAFF. The CDR3 DNA reads as TGCAGCTTTTCGGACGGGGGAACTGAAGCTTTCTTT.

The V gene is TRBV28, the J gene TRBJ2-7; 11 bases match TRBD1. Looked up from germline, CDR1 is MDHEN and CDR2 is SYDVKM. Trimming cost V 4 bases and J 6 bases; bases outside gene matches: 8. This CDR3 contains 15 residues. CDR3 residues: CASSSPGQGGPEQYF. The CDR3 DNA reads as TGTGCCAGCAGTTCCCCGGGACAGGGGGGTCCCGAGCAGTACTTC.

This chain joins TRBV5-1 and TRBJ2-3; possible D gene TRBD1, 6 bases. Looked up from germline, CDR1 is SGHRS and CDR2 is YFSETQ. The CDR3 sequence is 15 residues long. V dropped 5 bases and J dropped 2 bases, with 15 bases sitting between them. The CDR3: CASRSGQLNTDTQYF. CDR3 coding DNA: TGCGCCAGCAGATCCGGACAGCTAAACACAGATACGCAGTATTTT.

This chain links TRBV6-1 with TRBJ1-3; tentatively, D is TRBD1 (5 bases). The CDR3 spans 12 residues. V dropped 6 bases and J dropped 7 bases, with 10 bases sitting between them. Germline CDR1 reads MNHNS; CDR2 reads SASEGT. This CDR3 is CASRGGFNTIYF. As DNA, the CDR3 is TGTGCCAGCAGGGGGGGGTTTAACACCATATATTTT.

The V and J genes are TRBV2 and TRBJ1-5; 7 bases match TRBD1. The CDR3 extends over 14 amino acids. The V gene's germline CDR1 is SNHLY and CDR2 FYNNEI. V dropped 6 bases and J dropped 5; count of bases not matched to a gene: 7. The CDR3 sequence is CASSADRDHQPQHF. CDR3 coding DNA: TGTGCCAGCAGCGCCGACAGGGATCATCAGCCCCAGCATTTT.

The chain recombines TRBV7-9 with TRBJ1-4; tentatively, D is TRBD1 (6 bases). The germline V gene has CDR1 SEHNR and CDR2 FQNEAQ (reference sequence). This CDR3 comprises 16 residues. The germline V and J ends were trimmed by 2 bases and 7 bases, with 17 bases remaining between them. The CDR3 reads CASSLPHQTGFEKLFF. The CDR3 DNA follows: TGTGCCAGCAGCTTACCACATCAGACAGGTTTTGAAAAACTGTTTTTT.

This chain joins TRBV28 and TRBJ2-1; possibly TRBD1 for D (6 bases). V was trimmed by 2 bases and J by 6 bases, leaving 14 bases between them. CDR3 length: 15 residues. Germline CDR1 and CDR2: MDHEN and SYDVKM. CDR3: CASSLQGYLGNEQFF. Here the CDR3 DNA reads TGTGCCAGCAGTTTACAGGGGTATTTGGGCAATGAGCAGTTCTTC.

The DNA for the CDR3 is TGTGCCAGCAGGGACAGGGGGAGAGAACAGCCCCAGCATTTT. Translation gives CASRDRGREQPQHF. This chain joins TRBV28 and TRBJ1-5; 10 bases agree with TRBD1. Germline trimming cut 6 bases from V and 7 bases from J; bases unmatched to any gene: 6. Germline V CDR1 and CDR2: MDHEN, SYDVKM. The CDR3 is 14 amino acids.

V is TRBV5-4 and J is TRBJ2-5, with TRBD2 matching 15 bases. CDR3 length equals 18 residues. The ends lost 4 bases at V and 3 bases at J; junction bases unmatched: 10. Germline CDR1 and CDR2: SGHNT and YYREEE (reference sequence). The CDR3 DNA reads TGTGCCAGCAGCGCCGGACTAGCGGGGGGGCAGAGAAAAGAGACCCAGTACTTC. As protein: CASSAGLAGGQRKETQYF.

A few counts support this clone. This chain links TRBV5-1 with TRBJ1-5, with no clear D. There are 15 residues in the CDR3. CDR1 and CDR2 from the germline V gene are SGHRS and YFSETQ. The V gene lost 0 bases and the J gene lost 7 bases, with 14 bases spanning the gap. This CDR3 reads CASSLVGSPGQPQHF. CDR3 in DNA: TGCGCCAGCAGCTTGGTCGGCAGCCCCGGGCAGCCCCAGCATTTT.

The chain has TRBV19 and TRBJ1-5; a weak D match, TRBD1 (6 bases). V gave up 3 bases and J gave up 7 bases, with 16 bases separating them. There are 15 residues in the CDR3. CDR1 is LNHDA and CDR2 is SQIVND in the germline V gene (reference sequence). CDR3 loop: CASSILGQGGQPQHF. The CDR3, as DNA: TGTGCCAGTAGTATCTTGGGACAAGGAGGCCAGCCCCAGCATTTT.

The genes are TRBV11-3 and TRBJ1-1; 8 nucleotides agree with TRBD1. V was clipped by 2 bases and J by 5 bases; unmatched bases: 10. Germline V gene lookup returns CDR1 SGHNT and CDR2 YENEEA. CDR3 length: 16 residues. CDR3: CASSLRWGDRRTEAFF. The CDR3 bases are TGTGCCAGCAGCTTACGCTGGGGGGACAGGCGGACTGAAGCTTTCTTT.

This rearrangement joins TRBV30 to TRBJ2-1; 7 bases fit TRBD2. Germline V CDR1 and CDR2: GTSNPN, SVGIG (reference sequence). Unmatched junction bases numbered 15, after V lost 1 base and J lost 9 bases. CDR3 length equals 16 residues. CDR3 protein: CAWSALRTRRLGEQFF. DNA for the CDR3: TGTGCCTGGAGTGCTCTTAGGACTAGAAGGCTCGGTGAGCAGTTCTTC.

V and J are TRBV18 and TRBJ2-7, with D possibly being TRBD2 (6 bases). Germline assignment: CDR1 KGHSH and CDR2 LQKENI. The V and J ends lost 0 bases and 3 bases respectively, with 9 bases between them. The CDR3 extends over 14 amino acids. CDR3 residues: CASSPPGLHYEQYF. The CDR3 DNA follows: TGTGCCAGCTCACCACCGGGACTTCACTACGAGCAGTACTTC. Based on the CDR3 plus reference TRBV18 and TRBJ2-7, the full variable domain is NAGVMQNPRHLVRRRGQEARLRCSPMKGHSHVYWYRQLPEEGLKFMVYLQKENIIDESGMPKERFSAEFPKEGPSILRIQQVVRGDSAAYFCASSPPGLHYEQYFGPGTRLTVT.

For the CDR3, the DNA is TGTGCCAGCGGGAGAGGGCAGGTAGCCTTCTATGGCTACACCTTC. It is translated as CASGRGQVAFYGYTF. The rearrangement joins TRBV2 to TRBJ1-2; D is unresolved. V gave up 8 bases and J gave up 4 bases, with 20 bases separating them. Germline CDR1 reads SNHLY; CDR2 reads FYNNEI. CDR3 length equals 15 residues.

This clone was recorded a few times. The chain couples TRBV7-9 to TRBJ2-1, with TRBD1 matching 8 bases. V lost 5 bases to trimming and J lost 5 bases; unmatched junction nucleotides: 5. The CDR3 is made up of 14 amino acids. Germline values: CDR1 SEHNR, CDR2 FQNEAQ (reference sequence). For the CDR3, the DNA is TGTGCCAGCAGCGCACAGGGGGAGGACAATGAGCAGTTCTTC. It yields the protein CASSAQGEDNEQFF.

The CDR3 nucleotides read TGCAGTGCTAGTCTGGGCAACACCATATATTTT. This translates into CSASLGNTIYF. The chain employs TRBV20-1 and TRBJ1-3; D unclear. V lost 3 bases to trimming and J lost 7 bases, with 7 bases between them. Germline CDR1 reads DFQATT; CDR2 reads SNEGSKA (reference sequence). The CDR3 covers 11 residues.

The chain uses TRBV7-2 and TRBJ2-3; D is ambiguous. The V gene's germline CDR1 is SGHTA and CDR2 FQGNSA. The CDR3 extends over 14 amino acids. The germline V and J ends were trimmed by 2 bases and 2 bases, with 8 bases remaining between them. The CDR3: CASSLSSNTDTQYF. In nucleotides, the CDR3 is TGTGCCAGCAGCTTATCCTCTAACACAGATACGCAGTATTTT. The complete variable domain, with remaining parts taken from reference TRBV7-2 and TRBJ2-3, reads GAGVSQSPSNKVTEKGKDVELRCDPISGHTALYWYRQSLGQGLEFLIYFQGNSAPDKSGLPSDRFSAERTGGSVSTLTIQRTQQEDSAVYLCASSLSSNTDTQYFGPGTRLTVL.

This clone was found once. The genes are TRBV5-1 and TRBJ2-5, with D tentatively TRBD2 (7 bases). CDR3 size: 14 residues. V was shortened by 3 bases and J by 6 bases, with 15 bases between the two germline ends. The germline gives CDR1 SGHRS, CDR2 YFSETQ. The CDR3 loop reads CASSWGGQGQTQYF. The CDR3 DNA is TGCGCCAGCAGCTGGGGGGGGCAGGGCCAGACCCAGTACTTC.

The V and J genes are TRBV27 and TRBJ2-3, with TRBD2 as a possible D gene (6 bases). V gave up 7 bases and J gave up 0 bases, with 17 bases separating them. From germline, CDR1 is MNHEY and CDR2 SMNVEV (reference sequence). CDR3 size: 16 residues. The CDR3 coding sequence is TGTGCCAGCAATGCGGGGCCCGGACGTAGCACAGATACGCAGTATTTT. Translation gives CASNAGPGRSTDTQYF.

The chain recombines TRBV4-1 with TRBJ2-3, with 11 bases identical to TRBD2. This CDR3 is built from 20 residues. Looked up from germline, CDR1 is MGHRA and CDR2 is YSYEKL. The trim removed 3 bases at V and 0 bases at J, leaving 14 bases unmatched. As DNA, the CDR3 is TGCGCCAGCAGCCAGCTTAATCTAGCGGGAGGCCTACTAAGCACAGATACGCAGTATTTT. Translated: CASSQLNLAGGLLSTDTQYF.